Shown below are 23 T cell receptor beta chains from a single sample sequenced in a study of shared clonotypes between healthy human individuals. CD45RO-negative cells were positively selected for CCR7, leaving out terminally differentiated effector memory CD45RA+ cells. Data came from immunoSEQ multiplex PCR; TCRdb stores just in-frame clones and leaves some out. The data contain roughly 2,000,000 clones, 85% to 95% of them seen just once; the ten biggest clones take up approximately 1%. The sequenced material came from naive CD8+ T cells sorted from blood. The receptors here all came from a man aged 18 to 30 in good health.

CDR3 bases: TGTGCCAGCAGCTTGTGGGGACAGAATTCACCCCTCCACTTT. It codes for CASSLWGQNSPLHF. J is TRBJ1-6 and V is TRBV5-6; 7 bases match TRBD1. The CDR3 has 14 amino acids. J lost 7 bases, V lost 1 base, and 2 bases had no gene match. Germline V gives CDR1 SGHDT, CDR2 YYEEEE.

This chain connects TRBV4-1 to TRBJ2-1, with D unresolved. CDR1 MGHRA and CDR2 YSYEKL come from the germline V gene. There are 15 residues in the CDR3. The germline V and J ends were trimmed by 0 bases and 8 bases, with 14 bases remaining between them. Written as DNA, the CDR3 is TGCGCCAGCAGCCAAGATTCCCGACCGGGCGATGAGCAGTTCTTC. Its protein is CASSQDSRPGDEQFF.

This clone showed up just a few times. J is TRBJ1-1 and V is TRBV30; D not certain. CDR1 is GTSNPN and CDR2 is SVGIG in the germline V gene (reference sequence). V dropped 2 bases and J dropped 5 bases, with 6 bases sitting between them. The CDR3 consists of 11 residues. The CDR3 here is CAWSQETEAFF. The CDR3 nucleotides are TGTGCCTGGAGTCAGGAAACTGAAGCTTTCTTT.

The chain joins TRBV7-6 to TRBJ2-7; tentatively, D is TRBD2 (5 bases). This CDR3 is built from 13 residues. Trimming left V 4 bases short and J 5 bases short, with 12 bases between. Germline V CDR1 and CDR2: SGHVS, FNYEAQ. CDR3 residues: CASSSGEGNEQYF. In DNA form, the CDR3 reads TGTGCCAGCAGCTCGGGTGAGGGAAACGAGCAGTACTTC.

This chain links TRBV6-5 with TRBJ1-4; D is ambiguous. Trimming cost V 4 bases and J 8 bases, with 17 bases left between them. There are 15 residues in the CDR3. Germline CDR1 reads MNHEY; CDR2 reads SVGAGI. The CDR3 reads CASSLTGPNGEKLFF. The CDR3 nucleotides read TGTGCCAGCAGTTTGACCGGACCCAACGGGGAAAAACTGTTTTTT.

The CDR3 here is CALIYNEQFF. For the CDR3, the DNA is TGTGCCTTGATCTACAATGAGCAGTTCTTC. This rearrangement joins TRBV30 to TRBJ2-1; no reliable D call. The CDR3 is 10 amino acids. V was cut by 7 bases and J by 3 bases, with 4 bases left in between. Germline values: CDR1 GTSNPN, CDR2 SVGIG (reference sequence). Full variable domain (remainder filled in from reference TRBV30 and TRBJ2-1): SQTIHQWPATLVQPVGSPLSLECTVEGTSNPNLYWYRQAAGRGLQLLFYSVGIGQISSEVPQNLSASRPQDRQFILSSKKLLLSDSGFYLCALIYNEQFFGPGTRLTVL.

The V call is TRBV28, the J call TRBJ2-7; possibly TRBD2 for D (7 bases). The CDR3 totals 12 residues. Looked up from germline, CDR1 is MDHEN and CDR2 is SYDVKM. Between the trimmed V and J ends, which lost 10 bases and 7 bases, there was a span of 17 bases. The CDR3 loop is CATDGGPREQYF. As DNA, the CDR3 is TGTGCCACAGACGGGGGGCCGAGGGAGCAGTACTTC.

The chain is built from TRBV6-6 and TRBJ2-5; no definite D call. This CDR3 comprises 12 residues. Germline V gene lookup returns CDR1 MNHNY and CDR2 SVGAGI (reference sequence). Trimming pared 2 bases from V and 5 bases from J, leaving 6 bases between. CDR3 in DNA: TGTGCCAGCAGTTACACCGATGAGACCCAGTACTTC. This sequence encodes CASSYTDETQYF.

V usage is TRBV4-1 and J usage is TRBJ2-7, with D uncertain. The V and J ends lost 1 base and 1 base respectively, with 11 bases between them. Germline-derived CDR1 and CDR2 are MGHRA and YSYEKL. This CDR3 is built from 15 residues. The CDR3 sequence is CASSQVVRSSYEQYF. The DNA for the CDR3 is TGCGCCAGCAGCCAAGTCGTCAGGAGTTCCTACGAGCAGTACTTC.

Worth noting for this clone: Other DNA sequences from this sample encode an identical CDR3 as well. The V gene is TRBV9, the J gene TRBJ1-1, with D possibly being TRBD1 (6 bases). With 4 bases removed from V and 2 bases from J, the gap between germline ends came to 9 bases. Germline values: CDR1 SGDLS, CDR2 YYNGEE. CDR3 length: 13 residues. CDR3 region: CASSTGLNTEAFF. The CDR3 DNA follows: TGTGCCAGCAGCACAGGGTTAAACACTGAAGCTTTCTTT. Complete variable domain (other parts from reference TRBV9 and TRBJ1-1): DSGVTQTPKHLITATGQRVTLRCSPRSGDLSVYWYQQSLDQGLQFLIQYYNGEERAKGNILERFSAQQFPDLHSELNLSSLELGDSALYFCASSTGLNTEAFFGQGTRLTVV.

V gene TRBV28 combines with J gene TRBJ2-1, with TRBD1 matching 9 bases. The junction had 0 bases not matched to a gene; V was cut back by 6 bases and J by 0 bases. CDR3 size: 14 residues. Looked up from germline, CDR1 is MDHEN and CDR2 is SYDVKM. CDR3 protein: CASRDRGSYNEQFF. DNA of the CDR3: TGTGCCAGCAGGGACAGGGGCTCCTACAATGAGCAGTTCTTC.

For this clone: The sample has other DNA sequences that encode this CDR3 too. This chain connects TRBV28 to TRBJ1-5; possibly TRBD1 for D (5 bases). The CDR3 has 15 amino acids. Trimming pared 5 bases from V and 1 base from J, leaving 12 bases between. The germline gives CDR1 MDHEN, CDR2 SYDVKM. As DNA, the CDR3 is TGTGCCAGCAGTCCCCGGGGGGTAAGCAATCAGCCCCAGCATTTT. Encoded protein: CASSPRGVSNQPQHF.

DNA for the CDR3: TGTGCCAGCAGCGTAACTGGCTTCTCTGCCGACGAGCAGTACTTC. Translated: CASSVTGFSADEQYF. The chain couples TRBV9 to TRBJ2-7, with unresolved D. This CDR3 has 15 amino acids. Per germline, CDR1 SGDLS and CDR2 YYNGEE. V dropped 1 base and J dropped 5 bases, with 16 bases sitting between them.

This chain links TRBV28 with TRBJ1-1; tentatively, D is TRBD1 (5 bases). Germline V gene data show CDR1 as MDHEN and CDR2 as SYDVKM. Trimming pared 4 bases from V and 5 bases from J, leaving 14 bases between. This CDR3 has 14 amino acids. CDR3 in amino acids: CASSYSGTGTEAFF. The CDR3 DNA follows: TGTGCCAGCAGTTACTCCGGGACGGGGACTGAAGCTTTCTTT.

Only one count was recorded for this clone. Other DNA sequences in this specimen translate into the identical CDR3. The chain is built from TRBV7-9 and TRBJ2-1, with D perhaps given as TRBD1 or TRBD2 (5 bases each). This CDR3 has 13 residues. V was pared by 3 bases and J by 6 bases, with 9 bases between. Germline CDR1 reads SEHNR; CDR2 reads FQNEAQ (reference sequence). The CDR3 here is CASSFVGVNEQFF. CDR3 nucleotides: TGTGCCAGCAGCTTTGTGGGGGTCAATGAGCAGTTCTTC.

V gene TRBV30 combines with J gene TRBJ2-7; perhaps TRBD2 as D (5 bases). The CDR3 covers 14 residues. CDR1 GTSNPN and CDR2 SVGIG come from the germline V gene (reference sequence). Trimming shortened V by 1 base and J by 6 bases, and 16 bases separated the two germline ends. The CDR3 protein is CAWSGASPEGEQYF. As DNA, the CDR3 is TGTGCCTGGAGTGGGGCCTCACCCGAGGGCGAGCAGTACTTC. The entire variable domain, with the rest obtained from reference TRBV30 and TRBJ2-7, is as follows: SQTIHQWPATLVQPVGSPLSLECTVEGTSNPNLYWYRQAAGRGLQLLFYSVGIGQISSEVPQNLSASRPQDRQFILSSKKLLLSDSGFYLCAWSGASPEGEQYFGPGTRLTVT.

The chain links TRBV27 to TRBJ1-3; 8 nucleotides line up with TRBD1. The germline V gene encodes CDR1 MNHEY and CDR2 SMNVEV (reference sequence). V lost 6 bases and J lost 0; bases outside the gene matches: 7. The CDR3 extends over 16 amino acids. The CDR3 DNA reads as TGTGCCAGCAGAGCCTCCGGGACAGGCTCTGGAAACACCATATATTTT. Its translation is CASRASGTGSGNTIYF.

The rearrangement uses TRBV13 and TRBJ2-3; a weak D match, TRBD2 (5 bases). Germline V gene sequence: CDR1 PRHDT, CDR2 FYEKMQ (reference sequence). This CDR3 contains 18 residues. Trimming took 6 bases from V and 2 from J, leaving 24 bases between them. CDR3 protein: CASSRLEEVVSPTDTQYF. Written as DNA, the CDR3 is TGTGCCAGCAGTCGCCTCGAGGAGGTAGTATCACCCACAGATACGCAGTATTTT.

The chain is built from TRBV6-5 and TRBJ2-7, with 8 bases that match TRBD1. CDR3 length equals 15 residues. Germline V CDR1 and CDR2: MNHEY, SVGAGI. The V gene end was trimmed by 2 bases and the J gene end by 4 bases; junction bases not matched to a gene: 7. CDR3 bases: TGTGCCAGCAGTTACGGGGGGACAGGCCAATACGAGCAGTACTTC. It is translated as CASSYGGTGQYEQYF.

The chain has TRBV5-6 and TRBJ1-1, with TRBD1 as a possible D gene (6 bases). Trimming pared 0 bases from V and 10 bases from J, leaving 10 bases between. The CDR3 has 12 residues. From germline, CDR1 is SGHDT and CDR2 YYEEEE. CDR3 coding DNA: TGTGCCAGCAGCTTGGACAGGGAAGGAGCTTTCTTT. Protein sequence: CASSLDREGAFF.

The chain has TRBV27 and TRBJ2-7, with a possible D match to TRBD2 (6 bases). The CDR3 spans 15 residues. V shed 3 bases and J shed 6 bases, with 18 bases lying between them. Germline V lookup: CDR1 MNHEY, CDR2 SMNVEV (reference sequence). The CDR3 nucleotides are TGTGCCAGCAGTTTTCGCGGAGGGCTAGGTGGCGAGCAGTACTTC. This gives the protein CASSFRGGLGGEQYF.

The rearrangement links TRBV19 to TRBJ2-7; D call uncertain. CDR1 and CDR2 from the germline V gene are LNHDA and SQIVND (reference sequence). V lost 5 bases and J 1 base, leaving 6 bases between the germline ends. This CDR3 has 12 residues. CDR3: CASSVLSYEQYF. In DNA, the CDR3 is TGTGCCAGTAGTGTCTTGTCCTACGAGCAGTACTTC.

The chain carries TRBV7-9 and TRBJ1-5, with D possibly TRBD1 on 6 matching bases. The germline gives CDR1 SEHNR, CDR2 FQNEAQ (reference sequence). The length of the CDR3 is 18 residues. Trimming took off 4 bases at V and 7 bases at J, with 26 bases between the two ends. CDR3 amino acids: CASSSTLDSRDFLQPQHF. CDR3 in DNA: TGTGCCAGCAGCTCGACATTGGACAGCCGAGATTTTTTGCAGCCCCAGCATTTT.